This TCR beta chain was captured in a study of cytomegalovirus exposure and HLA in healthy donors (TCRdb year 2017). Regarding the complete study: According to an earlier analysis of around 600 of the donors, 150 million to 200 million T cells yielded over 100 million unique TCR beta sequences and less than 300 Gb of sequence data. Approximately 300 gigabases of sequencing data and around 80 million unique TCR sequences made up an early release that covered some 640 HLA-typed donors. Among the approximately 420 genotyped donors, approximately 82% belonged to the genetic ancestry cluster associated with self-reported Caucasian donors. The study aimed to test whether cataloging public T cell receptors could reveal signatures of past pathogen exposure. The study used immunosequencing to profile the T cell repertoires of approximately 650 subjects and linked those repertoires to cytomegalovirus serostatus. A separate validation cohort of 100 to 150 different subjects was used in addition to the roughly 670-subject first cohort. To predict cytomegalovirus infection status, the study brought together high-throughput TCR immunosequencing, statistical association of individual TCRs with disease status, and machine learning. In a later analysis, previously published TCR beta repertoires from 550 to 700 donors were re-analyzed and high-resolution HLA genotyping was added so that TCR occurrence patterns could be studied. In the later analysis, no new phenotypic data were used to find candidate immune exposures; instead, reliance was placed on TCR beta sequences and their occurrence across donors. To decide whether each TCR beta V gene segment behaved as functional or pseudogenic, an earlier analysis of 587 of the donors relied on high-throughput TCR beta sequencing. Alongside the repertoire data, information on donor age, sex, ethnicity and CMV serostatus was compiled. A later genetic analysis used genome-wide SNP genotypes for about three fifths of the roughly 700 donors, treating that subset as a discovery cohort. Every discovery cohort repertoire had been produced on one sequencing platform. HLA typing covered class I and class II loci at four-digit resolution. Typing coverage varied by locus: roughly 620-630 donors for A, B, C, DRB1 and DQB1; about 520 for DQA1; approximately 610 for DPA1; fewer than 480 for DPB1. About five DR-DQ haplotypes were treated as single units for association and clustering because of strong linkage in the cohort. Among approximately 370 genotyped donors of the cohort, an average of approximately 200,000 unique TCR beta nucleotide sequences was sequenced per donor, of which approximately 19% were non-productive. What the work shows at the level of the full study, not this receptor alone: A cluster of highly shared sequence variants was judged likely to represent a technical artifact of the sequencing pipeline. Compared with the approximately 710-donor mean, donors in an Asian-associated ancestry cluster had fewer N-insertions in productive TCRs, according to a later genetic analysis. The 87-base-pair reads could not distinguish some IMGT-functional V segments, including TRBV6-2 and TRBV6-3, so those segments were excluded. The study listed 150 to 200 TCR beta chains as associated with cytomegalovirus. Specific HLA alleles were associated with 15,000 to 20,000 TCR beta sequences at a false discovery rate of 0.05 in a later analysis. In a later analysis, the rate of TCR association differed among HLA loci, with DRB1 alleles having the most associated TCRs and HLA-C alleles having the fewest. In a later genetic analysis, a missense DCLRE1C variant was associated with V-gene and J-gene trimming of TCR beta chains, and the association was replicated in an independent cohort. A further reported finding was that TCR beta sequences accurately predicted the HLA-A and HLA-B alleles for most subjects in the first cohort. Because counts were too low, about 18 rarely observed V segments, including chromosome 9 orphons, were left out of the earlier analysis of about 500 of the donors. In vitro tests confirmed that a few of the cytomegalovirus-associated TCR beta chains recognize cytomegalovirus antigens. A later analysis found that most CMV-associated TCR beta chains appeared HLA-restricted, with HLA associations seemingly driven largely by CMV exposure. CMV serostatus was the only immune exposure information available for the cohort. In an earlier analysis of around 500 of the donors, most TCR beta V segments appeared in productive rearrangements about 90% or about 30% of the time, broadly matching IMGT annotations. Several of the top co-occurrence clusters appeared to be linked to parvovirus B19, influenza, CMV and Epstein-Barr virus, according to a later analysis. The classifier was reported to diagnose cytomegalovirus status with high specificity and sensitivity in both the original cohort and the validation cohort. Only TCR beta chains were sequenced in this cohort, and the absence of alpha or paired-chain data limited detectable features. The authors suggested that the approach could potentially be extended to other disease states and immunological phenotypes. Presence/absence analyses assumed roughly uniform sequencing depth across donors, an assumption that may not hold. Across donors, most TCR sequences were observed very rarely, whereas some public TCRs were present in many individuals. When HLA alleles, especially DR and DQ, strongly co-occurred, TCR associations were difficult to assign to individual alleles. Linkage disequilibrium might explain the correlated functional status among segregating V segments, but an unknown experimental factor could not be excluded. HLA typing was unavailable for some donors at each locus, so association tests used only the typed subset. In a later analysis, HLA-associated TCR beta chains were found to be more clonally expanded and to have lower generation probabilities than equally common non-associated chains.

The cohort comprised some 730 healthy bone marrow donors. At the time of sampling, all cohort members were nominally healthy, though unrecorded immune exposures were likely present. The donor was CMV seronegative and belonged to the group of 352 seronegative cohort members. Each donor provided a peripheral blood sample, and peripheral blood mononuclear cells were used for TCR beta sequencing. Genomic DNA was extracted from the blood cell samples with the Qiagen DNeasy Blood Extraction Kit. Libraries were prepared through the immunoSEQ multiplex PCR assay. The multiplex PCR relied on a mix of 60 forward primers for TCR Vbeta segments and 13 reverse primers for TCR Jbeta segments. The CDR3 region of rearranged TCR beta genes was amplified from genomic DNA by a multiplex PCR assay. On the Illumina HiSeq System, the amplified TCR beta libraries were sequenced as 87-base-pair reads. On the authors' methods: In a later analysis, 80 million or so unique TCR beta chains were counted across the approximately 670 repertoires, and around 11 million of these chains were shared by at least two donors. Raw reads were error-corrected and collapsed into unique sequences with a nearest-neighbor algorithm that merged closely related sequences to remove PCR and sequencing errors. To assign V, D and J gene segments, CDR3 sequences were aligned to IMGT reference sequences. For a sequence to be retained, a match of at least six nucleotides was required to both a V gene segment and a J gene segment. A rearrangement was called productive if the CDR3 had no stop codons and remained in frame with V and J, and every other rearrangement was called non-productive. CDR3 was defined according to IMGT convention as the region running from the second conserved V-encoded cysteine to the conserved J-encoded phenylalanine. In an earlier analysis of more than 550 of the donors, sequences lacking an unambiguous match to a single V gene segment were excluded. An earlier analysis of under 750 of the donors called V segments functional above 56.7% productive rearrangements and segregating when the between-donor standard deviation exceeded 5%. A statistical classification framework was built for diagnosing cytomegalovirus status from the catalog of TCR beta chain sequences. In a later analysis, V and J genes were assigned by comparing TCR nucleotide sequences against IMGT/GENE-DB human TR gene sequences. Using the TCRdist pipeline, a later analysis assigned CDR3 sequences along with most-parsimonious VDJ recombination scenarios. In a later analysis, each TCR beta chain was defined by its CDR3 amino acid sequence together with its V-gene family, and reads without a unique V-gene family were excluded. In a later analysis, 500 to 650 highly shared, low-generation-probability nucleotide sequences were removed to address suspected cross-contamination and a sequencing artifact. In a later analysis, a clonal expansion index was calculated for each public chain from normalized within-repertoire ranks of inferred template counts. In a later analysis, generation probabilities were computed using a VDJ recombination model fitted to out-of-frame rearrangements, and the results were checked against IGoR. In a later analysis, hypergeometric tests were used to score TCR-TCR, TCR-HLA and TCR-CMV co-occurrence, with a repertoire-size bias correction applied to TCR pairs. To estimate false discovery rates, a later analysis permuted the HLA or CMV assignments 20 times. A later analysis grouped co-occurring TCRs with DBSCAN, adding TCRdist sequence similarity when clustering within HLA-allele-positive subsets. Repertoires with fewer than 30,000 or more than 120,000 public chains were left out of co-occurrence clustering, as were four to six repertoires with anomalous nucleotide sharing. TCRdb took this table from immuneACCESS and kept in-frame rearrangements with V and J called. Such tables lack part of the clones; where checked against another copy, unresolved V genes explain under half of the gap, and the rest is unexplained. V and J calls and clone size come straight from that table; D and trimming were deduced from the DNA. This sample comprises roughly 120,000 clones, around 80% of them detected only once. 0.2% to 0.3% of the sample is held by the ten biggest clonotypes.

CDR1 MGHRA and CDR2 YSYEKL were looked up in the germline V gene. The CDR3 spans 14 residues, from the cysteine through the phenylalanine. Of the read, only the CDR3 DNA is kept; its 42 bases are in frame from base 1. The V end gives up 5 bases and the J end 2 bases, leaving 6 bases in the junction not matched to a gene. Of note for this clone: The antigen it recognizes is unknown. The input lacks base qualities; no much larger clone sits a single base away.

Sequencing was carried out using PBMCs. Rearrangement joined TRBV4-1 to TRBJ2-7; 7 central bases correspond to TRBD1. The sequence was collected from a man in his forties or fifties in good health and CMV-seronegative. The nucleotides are TGCGCCAGCAGCGTGCCAGGGGGTACCTACGAGCAGTACTTC. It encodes CASSVPGGTYEQYF.